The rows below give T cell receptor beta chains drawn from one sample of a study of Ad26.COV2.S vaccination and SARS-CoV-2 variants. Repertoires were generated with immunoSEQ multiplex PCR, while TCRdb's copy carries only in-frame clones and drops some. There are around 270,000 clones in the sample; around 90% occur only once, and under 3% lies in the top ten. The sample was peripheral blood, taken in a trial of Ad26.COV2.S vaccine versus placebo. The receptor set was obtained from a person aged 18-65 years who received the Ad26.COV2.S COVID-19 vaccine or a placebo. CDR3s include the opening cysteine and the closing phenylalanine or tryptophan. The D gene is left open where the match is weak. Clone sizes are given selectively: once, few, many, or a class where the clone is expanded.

cdr3_aa: CASSLGGNEQYF
cdr3_nt: TGTGCCAGCAGTTTAGGGGGGAACGAGCAGTACTTC
v_call: TRBV12-3/TRBV12-4
clone_size: once
j_call: TRBJ2-7
d_call: NA

cdr3_aa: CASSPGVVGTGKDEQFF
cdr3_nt: TGTGCCAGCAGCCCGGGGGTAGTTGGGACAGGGAAGGATGAGCAGTTCTTC
v_call: TRBV11-3
clone_size: NA
j_call: TRBJ2-1
d_call: TRBD1

cdr3_aa: CASSLQGGNSPLHF
cdr3_nt: TGTGCCAGCAGTTTACAGGGGGGAAATTCACCCCTCCACTTT
v_call: TRBV6-6
clone_size: NA
j_call: TRBJ1-6
d_call: TRBD1

cdr3_aa: CASSQLPSQDEQFF
cdr3_nt: TGTGCCAGCAGCCAACTACCTAGTCAGGATGAGCAGTTCTTC
v_call: TRBV3-1/TRBV3-2
clone_size: NA
j_call: TRBJ2-1
d_call: NA

cdr3_aa: CASSRPAAGGMDEQFF
cdr3_nt: TGTGCCAGCAGCCGCCCGGCAGCGGGGGGGATGGATGAGCAGTTCTTC
v_call: TRBV4-2
clone_size: NA
j_call: TRBJ2-1
d_call: TRBD2

cdr3_aa: CASSQVIQDNNYGYTF
cdr3_nt: TGTGCCAGCAGCCAAGTGATACAGGATAACAACTATGGCTACACCTTC
v_call: TRBV3-1/TRBV3-2
clone_size: NA
j_call: TRBJ1-2
d_call: NA

cdr3_aa: CASSATEVTEAFF
cdr3_nt: TGCGCCAGCAGCGCGACAGAAGTAACTGAAGCTTTCTTT
v_call: TRBV5-1
clone_size: NA
j_call: TRBJ1-1
d_call: NA

cdr3_aa: CSVAEAFRETQYF
cdr3_nt: TGCAGCGTCGCCGAGGCCTTCCGGGAGACCCAGTACTTC
v_call: TRBV29-1
clone_size: NA
j_call: TRBJ2-5
d_call: NA

cdr3_aa: CASSQDLIPGTDTQYF
cdr3_nt: TGTGCCAGCAGCCAGGATCTTATCCCAGGCACAGATACGCAGTATTTT
v_call: TRBV3-1/TRBV3-2
clone_size: NA
j_call: TRBJ2-3
d_call: NA

cdr3_aa: CASSARKFSGRVNNEQFF
cdr3_nt: TGTGCCAGCAGCGCCAGGAAGTTTAGCGGGAGGGTTAACAATGAGCAGTTCTTC
v_call: TRBV14
clone_size: NA
j_call: TRBJ2-1
d_call: TRBD2

cdr3_aa: CASSRDRRDEQYF
cdr3_nt: TGTGCCAGCAGCCGAGACAGAAGGGACGAGCAGTACTTC
v_call: TRBV6-5
clone_size: NA
j_call: TRBJ2-7
d_call: NA

cdr3_aa: CASSFLGGPNEKLFF
cdr3_nt: TGCGCCAGCAGCTTTTTAGGAGGGCCTAATGAAAAACTGTTTTTT
v_call: TRBV5-1
clone_size: NA
j_call: TRBJ1-4
d_call: NA

cdr3_aa: CASRGTGGNTIYF
cdr3_nt: TGTGCCAGCAGGGGGACAGGCGGAAACACCATATATTTT
v_call: TRBV9
clone_size: NA
j_call: TRBJ1-3
d_call: TRBD1

cdr3_aa: CAIKGQGQETQYF
cdr3_nt: TGTGCCATCAAAGGACAGGGCCAAGAGACCCAGTACTTC
v_call: TRBV10-3
clone_size: NA
j_call: TRBJ2-5
d_call: TRBD1

cdr3_aa: CASSEGQGVLGYTF
cdr3_nt: TGTGCCAGCAGTGAGGGTCAGGGGGTACTCGGCTACACCTTC
v_call: TRBV6-1
clone_size: NA
j_call: TRBJ1-2
d_call: TRBD1

cdr3_aa: CASQSGTGSWAGANVLTF
cdr3_nt: TGTGCCAGTCAATCCGGGACAGGGTCTTGGGCTGGGGCCAACGTCCTGACTTTC
v_call: TRBV19
clone_size: NA
j_call: TRBJ2-6
d_call: TRBD1

cdr3_aa: CASSQGVNSGNTIYF
cdr3_nt: TGCGCCAGCAGCCAAGGAGTTAACTCTGGAAACACCATATATTTT
v_call: TRBV4-3
clone_size: NA
j_call: TRBJ1-3
d_call: NA

cdr3_aa: CASSQDSTVVADTQYF
cdr3_nt: TGCGCCAGCAGCCAAGATTCAACAGTGGTCGCCGATACGCAGTATTTT
v_call: TRBV4-1
clone_size: NA
j_call: TRBJ2-3
d_call: NA

cdr3_aa: CASRRGDISNQPQHF
cdr3_nt: TGTGCCAGCAGAAGAGGGGACATTAGCAATCAGCCCCAGCATTTT
v_call: TRBV2
clone_size: NA
j_call: TRBJ1-5
d_call: NA

cdr3_aa: CASSTGTGGIGVNEQFF
cdr3_nt: TGTGCCAGTAGTACAGGGACAGGGGGCATTGGGGTCAATGAGCAGTTCTTC
v_call: TRBV19
clone_size: NA
j_call: TRBJ2-1
d_call: TRBD1

cdr3_aa: CASSRGGSYGNTIYF
cdr3_nt: TGTGCCAGCAGCCGGGGGGGGTCCTATGGAAACACCATATATTTT
v_call: TRBV5-4
clone_size: NA
j_call: TRBJ1-3
d_call: NA

cdr3_aa: CASTLQGAETQYF
cdr3_nt: TGTGCCAGCACACTCCAGGGGGCTGAGACCCAGTACTTC
v_call: TRBV12-3/TRBV12-4
clone_size: NA
j_call: TRBJ2-5
d_call: TRBD1

cdr3_aa: CATSDSGTNNEQFF
cdr3_nt: TGTGCCACCAGTGATAGCGGGACCAACAATGAGCAGTTCTTC
v_call: TRBV24-1
clone_size: NA
j_call: TRBJ2-1
d_call: TRBD2

cdr3_aa: CASSSSRRRTGDRETQYF
cdr3_nt: TGCGCCAGCAGCTCCTCCCGTAGGAGGACAGGGGACAGAGAGACCCAGTACTTC
v_call: TRBV5-1
clone_size: NA
j_call: TRBJ2-5
d_call: TRBD1